The 2 T cell receptor beta chains below all came from one sample that was sequenced in a study of T-cell memory formation after mild COVID-19. TCRdb re-analysed the 5' RACE reads in MiXCR, keeping a single row per CDR3 protein. Of about 240,000 distinct CDR3 sequences listed, approximately 10% were seen once; the top ten hold around 21%. The specimen was PBMCs or a T cell subset sorted from them (not recorded which). The receptors were gathered from a man between 18 and 35 years old who had mild COVID-19 (a few samples of this study predate the infection). Cell type and time point are not known.

This clonotype came up a few times. This chain joins TRBV5-1 and TRBJ2-4; D is ambiguous. The CDR3 covers 16 residues. From germline, CDR1 is SGHRS and CDR2 YFSETQ. The V end lost 0 bases, the J end lost 1 base, and 11 bases lay between the germline ends. Here the CDR3 DNA reads TGCGCCAGCAGCTTGGTGGGCCCTACGGCCAAAAACATTCAGTACTTC. Encoded protein: CASSLVGPTAKNIQYF. Variable domain in full (rest from reference TRBV5-1 and TRBJ2-4): KAGVTQTPRYLIKTRGQQVTLSCSPISGHRSVSWYQQTPGQGLQFLFEYFSETQRNKGNFPGRFSGRQFSNSRSEMNVSTLELGDSALYLCASSLVGPTAKNIQYFGAGTRLSVL.

The chain carries TRBV5-1 and TRBJ2-1, with TRBD2 matching over 8 bases. The V gene end was trimmed by 4 bases and the J gene end by 2 bases; junction bases not matched to a gene: 5. The CDR3 length is 15 residues. CDR1 is SGHRS and CDR2 is YFSETQ in the germline V gene. CDR3 DNA sequence: TGCGCCAGCAGCGAGAGTAGCGGGGCCTACAATGAGCAGTTCTTC. Translating it yields CASSESSGAYNEQFF.